This TCR beta chain derives from a study of post-analysis software for immune sequencing data. Overall study: The study covered relapsing-remitting, secondary progressive and progressive-relapsing courses of multiple sclerosis. Study outcomes and limitations: Multiple sclerosis patients showed significantly lower normalized Chao1 diversity than controls did. F measure showed strong co-clustering of same-batch samples.

In regard to this clonotype: The antigen remains unidentified.

TCR beta libraries were prepared from cDNA with unique molecular identifiers. A single record per CDR3 protein comes from TCRdb applying MiXCR to the PCR reads. The table has about 760,000 distinct CDR3 sequences, about 27% seen once. The TCR originated in a girl aged 5 to 17 with multiple sclerosis. Specimen: blood.

CDR3 DNA sequence: TGTGCCACCAGCAGAGATCGGGCATACAATCAGCCCCAGCATTTT. Protein product: CATSRDRAYNQPQHF. The chain combines TRBV15 with TRBJ1-5, with D unclear. The germline CDR1 and CDR2 sequences are LNHNV and YYDKDF (reference sequence). This CDR3 is 15 amino acids long. The germline V and J ends were trimmed by 0 bases and 3 bases, with 9 bases remaining between them. The entire variable domain, with the rest obtained from reference TRBV15 and TRBJ1-5, is as follows: DAMVIQNPRYQVTQFGKPVTLSCSQTLNHNVMYWYQQKSSQAPKLLFHYYDKDFNNEADTPDNFQSRRPNTSFCFLDIRSPGLGDTAMYLCATSRDRAYNQPQHFGDGTRLSIL.